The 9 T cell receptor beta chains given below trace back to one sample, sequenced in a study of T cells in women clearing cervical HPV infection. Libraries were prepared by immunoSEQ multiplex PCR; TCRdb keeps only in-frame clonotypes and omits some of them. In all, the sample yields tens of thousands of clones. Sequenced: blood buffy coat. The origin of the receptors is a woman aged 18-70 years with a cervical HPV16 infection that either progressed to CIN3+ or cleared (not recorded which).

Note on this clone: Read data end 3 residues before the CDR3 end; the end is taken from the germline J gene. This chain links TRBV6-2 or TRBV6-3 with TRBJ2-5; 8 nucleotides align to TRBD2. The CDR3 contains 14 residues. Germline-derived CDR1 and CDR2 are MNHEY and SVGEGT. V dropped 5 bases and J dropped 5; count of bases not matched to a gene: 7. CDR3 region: CASSGAGDGETQYF. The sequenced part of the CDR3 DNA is TGTGCCAGCAGTGGAGCGGGAGATGGGGAGACC.

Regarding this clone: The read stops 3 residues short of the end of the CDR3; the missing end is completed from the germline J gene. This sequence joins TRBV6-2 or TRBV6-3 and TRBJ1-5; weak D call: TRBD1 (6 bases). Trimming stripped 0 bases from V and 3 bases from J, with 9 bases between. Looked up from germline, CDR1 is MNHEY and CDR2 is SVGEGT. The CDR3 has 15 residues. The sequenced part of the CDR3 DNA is TGTGCCAGCAGTTACTCCGGGACAAACAATCAGCCC. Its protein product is CASSYSGTNNQP. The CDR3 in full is CASSYSGTNNQPQHF.

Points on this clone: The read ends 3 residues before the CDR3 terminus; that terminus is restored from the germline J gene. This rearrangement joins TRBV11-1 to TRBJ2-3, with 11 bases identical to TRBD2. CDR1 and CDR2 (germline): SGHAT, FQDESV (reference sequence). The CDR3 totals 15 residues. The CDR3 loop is CASSFGLAGRGTQYF. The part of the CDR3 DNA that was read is TGTGCCAGCAGCTTCGGACTAGCGGGTCGTGGGACG.

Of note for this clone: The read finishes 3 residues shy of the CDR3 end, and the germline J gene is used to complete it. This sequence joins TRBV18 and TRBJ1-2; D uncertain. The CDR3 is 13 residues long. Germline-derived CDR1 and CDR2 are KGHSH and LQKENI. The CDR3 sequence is CASSPLPHNDYTF. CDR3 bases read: TGTGCCAGCTCACCACTACCTCACAATGAC.

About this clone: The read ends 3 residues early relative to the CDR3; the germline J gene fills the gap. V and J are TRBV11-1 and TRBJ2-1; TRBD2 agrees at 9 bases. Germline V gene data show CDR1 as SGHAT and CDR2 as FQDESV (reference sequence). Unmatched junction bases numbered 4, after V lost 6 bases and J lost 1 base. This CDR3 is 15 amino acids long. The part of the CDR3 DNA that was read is TGTGCCAGCAGTTATACTAGCGGGTCCTACAATGAG. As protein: CASSYTSGSYNE. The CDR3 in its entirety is CASSYTSGSYNEQFF. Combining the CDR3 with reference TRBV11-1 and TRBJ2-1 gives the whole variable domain EAEVAQSPRYKITEKSQAVAFWCDPISGHATLYWYRQILGQGPELLVQFQDESVVDDSQLPKDRFSAERLKGVDSTLKIQPAELGDSAMYLCASSYTSGSYNEQFFGPGTRLTVL.

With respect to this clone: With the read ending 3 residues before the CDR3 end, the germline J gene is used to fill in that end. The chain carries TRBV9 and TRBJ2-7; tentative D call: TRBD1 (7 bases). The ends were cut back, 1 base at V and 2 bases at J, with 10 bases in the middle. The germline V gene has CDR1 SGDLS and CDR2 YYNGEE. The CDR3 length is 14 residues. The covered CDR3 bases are TGTGCCAGCAGCGTACAGGGGGGCCCCTACGAG. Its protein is CASSVQGGPYE. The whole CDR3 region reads CASSVQGGPYEQYF.

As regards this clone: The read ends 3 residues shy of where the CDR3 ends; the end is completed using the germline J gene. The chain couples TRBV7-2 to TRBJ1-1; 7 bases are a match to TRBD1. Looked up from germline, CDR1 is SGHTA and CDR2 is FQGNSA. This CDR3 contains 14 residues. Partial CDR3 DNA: TGTGCCAGCAGTGACACAGGGGCCAAAAACATT. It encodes CASSDTGAKNI. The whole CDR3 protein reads CASSDTGAKNIAFF.

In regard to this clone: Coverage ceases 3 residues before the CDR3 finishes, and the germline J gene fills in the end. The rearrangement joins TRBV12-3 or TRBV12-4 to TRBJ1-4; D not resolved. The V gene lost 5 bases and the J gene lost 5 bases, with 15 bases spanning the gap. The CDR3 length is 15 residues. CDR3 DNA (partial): TGTGCCAGCAGTCCCCCCACAGCTCTAAATGAAAAA. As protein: CASSPPTALNEK. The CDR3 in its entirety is CASSPPTALNEKLFF.

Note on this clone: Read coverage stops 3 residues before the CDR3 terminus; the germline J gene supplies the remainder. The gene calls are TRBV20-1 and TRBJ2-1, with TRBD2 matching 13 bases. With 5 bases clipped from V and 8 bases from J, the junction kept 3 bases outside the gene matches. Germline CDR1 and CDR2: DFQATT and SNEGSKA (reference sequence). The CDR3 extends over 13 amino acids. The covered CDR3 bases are TGCAGTGCTTGGACTAGCGGGGGCGATGAG. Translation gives CSAWTSGGDE. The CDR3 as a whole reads CSAWTSGGDEQFF.